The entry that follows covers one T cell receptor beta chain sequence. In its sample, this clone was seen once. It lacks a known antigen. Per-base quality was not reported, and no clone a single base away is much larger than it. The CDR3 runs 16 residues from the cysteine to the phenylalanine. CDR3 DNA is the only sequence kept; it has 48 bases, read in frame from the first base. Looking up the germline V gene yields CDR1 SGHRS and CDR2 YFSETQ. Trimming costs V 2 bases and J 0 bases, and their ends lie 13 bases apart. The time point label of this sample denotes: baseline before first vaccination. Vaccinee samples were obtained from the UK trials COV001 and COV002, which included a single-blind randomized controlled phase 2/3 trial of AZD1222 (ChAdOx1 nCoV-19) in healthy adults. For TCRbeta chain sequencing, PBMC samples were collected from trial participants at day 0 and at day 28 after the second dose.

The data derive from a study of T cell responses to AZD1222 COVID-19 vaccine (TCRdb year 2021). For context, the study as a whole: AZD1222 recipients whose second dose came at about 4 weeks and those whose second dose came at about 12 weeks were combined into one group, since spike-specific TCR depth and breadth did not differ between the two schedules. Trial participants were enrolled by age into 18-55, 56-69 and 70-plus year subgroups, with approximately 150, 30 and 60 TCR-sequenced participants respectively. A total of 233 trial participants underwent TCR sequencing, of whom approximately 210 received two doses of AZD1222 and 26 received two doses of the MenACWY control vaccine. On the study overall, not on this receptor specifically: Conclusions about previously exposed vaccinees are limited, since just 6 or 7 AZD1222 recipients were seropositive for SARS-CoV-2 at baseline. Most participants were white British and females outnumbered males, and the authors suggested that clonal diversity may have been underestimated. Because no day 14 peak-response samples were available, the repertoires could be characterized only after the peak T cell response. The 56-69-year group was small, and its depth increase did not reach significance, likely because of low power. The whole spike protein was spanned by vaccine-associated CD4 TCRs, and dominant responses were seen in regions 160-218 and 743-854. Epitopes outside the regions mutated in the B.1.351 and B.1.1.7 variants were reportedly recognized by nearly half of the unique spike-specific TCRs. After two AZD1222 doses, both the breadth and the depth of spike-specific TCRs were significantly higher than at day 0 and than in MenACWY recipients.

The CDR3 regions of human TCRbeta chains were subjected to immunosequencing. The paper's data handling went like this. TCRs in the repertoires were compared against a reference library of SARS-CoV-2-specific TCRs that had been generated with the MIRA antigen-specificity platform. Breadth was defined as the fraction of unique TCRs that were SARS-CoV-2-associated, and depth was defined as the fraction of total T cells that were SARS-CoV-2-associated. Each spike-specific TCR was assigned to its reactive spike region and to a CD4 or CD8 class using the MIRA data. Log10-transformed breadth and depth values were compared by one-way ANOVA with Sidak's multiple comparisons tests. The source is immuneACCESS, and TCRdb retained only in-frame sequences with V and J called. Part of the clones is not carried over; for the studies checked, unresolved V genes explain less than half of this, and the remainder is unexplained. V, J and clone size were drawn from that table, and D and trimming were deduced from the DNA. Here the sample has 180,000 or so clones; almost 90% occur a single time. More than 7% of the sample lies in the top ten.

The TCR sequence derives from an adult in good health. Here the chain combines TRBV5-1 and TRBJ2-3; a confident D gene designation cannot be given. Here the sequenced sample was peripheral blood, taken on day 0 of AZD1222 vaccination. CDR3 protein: CASSFGPRASTDTQYF. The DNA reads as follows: TGCGCCAGCAGCTTTGGCCCCCGTGCTAGCACAGATACGCAGTATTTT.